This is a list of T cell receptor beta chains from one sample in a study of early T cells in non-severe SARS-CoV-2 infection. TCRdb re-called the 5' RACE reads through MiXCR, storing one row per CDR3 protein. The sample records over 55,000 distinct CDR3 sequences, roughly 12% being singletons. Sequencing used whole blood. All receptors come from an adult who was a healthcare worker with PCR-confirmed SARS-CoV-2 infection or an uninfected control (not recorded which). CDR3s include the opening cysteine and the closing phenylalanine or tryptophan. D genes are given only for firm matches. The listing skips clone size in some rows; elsewhere it reads once, few, many or a size class.

V,J,D,size,DNA,CDR3
TRBV14,TRBJ2-7,TRBD1,many,TGTGCCAGCAGCCCGCACGGGACAGGGGACCCCGAGCAGTACTTC,CASSPHGTGDPEQYF
TRBV20-1,TRBJ2-2,NA,many,TGCAGTGCTAGATCCCTTTCCGGGACTCAACCCACCGGGGAGCTGTTTTTT,CSARSLSGTQPTGELFF
TRBV7-9,TRBJ1-4,NA,many,TGTGCCAGCAGCTCGTCTTTAGAAGAAAAACTGTTTTTT,CASSSSLEEKLFF
TRBV12-3/TRBV12-4,TRBJ2-1,NA,many,TGTGCCAGCAGCTACCCCTTCAATGAGCAGTTCTTC,CASSYPFNEQFF
TRBV10-3,TRBJ2-2,NA,NA,TGTGCCATCAGCGACTCTGAGAACACCGGGGAGCTGTTTTTT,CAISDSENTGELFF
TRBV4-2,TRBJ2-7,NA,NA,TGTGCCAGCAGCACACCAGGGAGCGAGCAGTACTTC,CASSTPGSEQYF
TRBV29-1,TRBJ2-3,NA,many,TGCAGCGTGGACGAAAGCACAGATACGCAGTATTTT,CSVDESTDTQYF
TRBV19,TRBJ2-1,TRBD2,many,TGTGCCAGTAGCCTTCTAGCGGGAGTCGACAATGAGCAGTTCTTC,CASSLLAGVDNEQFF
TRBV11-2,TRBJ2-7,NA,many,TGTGCCAGCAGCCCACGCTGGGCAGCCTACGAGCAGTACTTC,CASSPRWAAYEQYF
TRBV11-2,TRBJ2-6,NA,NA,TGTGCCAGCAGCTTTAACCCCTCTGGGGCCAACGTCCTGACTTTC,CASSFNPSGANVLTF
TRBV29-1,TRBJ2-1,NA,many,TGCAGCGTTGAGGGGTACCAGGGCCCCTACAATGAGCAGTTCTTC,CSVEGYQGPYNEQFF
TRBV2,TRBJ1-1,NA,many,TGTGCCAGCAGTGTTAAGACCGCGGGGGCTGAAGCTTTCTTT,CASSVKTAGAEAFF
TRBV19,TRBJ1-3,TRBD1,few,TGTGCCAGTAGTCTGATACTGACAGGGGGAGGAAACACCATATATTTT,CASSLILTGGGNTIYF
TRBV29-1,TRBJ1-2,NA,many,TGCAGCGTTTTGGGACAACCCGAAGCTAACTATGGCTACACCTTC,CSVLGQPEANYGYTF
TRBV5-4,TRBJ1-1,TRBD1,few,TGTGCCAGCACGGACAGGGCTTTTCATATGAACACTGAAGCTTTCTTT,CASTDRAFHMNTEAFF
TRBV10-3,TRBJ2-1,TRBD2,many,TGTGCCATCAGTCCCTCTAGCGGGAGGGCCAGGAATGAGCAGTTCTTC,CAISPSSGRARNEQFF
TRBV20-1,TRBJ2-7,TRBD2,NA,TGCAGTGCTAGACTCGCCGGGACTAGCTTGCAGTACTTC,CSARLAGTSLQYF
TRBV5-1,TRBJ2-3,NA,NA,TGCGCCAGCAGCTTGGGAACCACAGATACGCAGTATTTT,CASSLGTTDTQYF
TRBV9,TRBJ1-2,NA,few,TGTGCCAGCAGCGAACCGGACTATGGCTACACCTTC,CASSEPDYGYTF
TRBV4-1,TRBJ2-7,NA,many,TGCGCCAGCAGCCAAGAGGTACAGCAAGACGACGAGCAGTACTTC,CASSQEVQQDDEQYF
TRBV12-3/TRBV12-4,TRBJ1-1,NA,once,TGTGCCAGCAGTCCCAGACCGGGGAACACTGAAGCTTTCTTT,CASSPRPGNTEAFF
TRBV28,TRBJ2-2,TRBD2,many,TGTGCCAGCGGCGGAGGCGGGGGTTCCACCGGGGAGCTGTTTTTT,CASGGGGGSTGELFF
TRBV9,TRBJ1-1,NA,NA,TGTGCCAGCAGCGTAGAAGGTCTAAGGGGAGATGAAGCTTTCTTT,CASSVEGLRGDEAFF
TRBV2,TRBJ1-1,NA,many,TGTGCCAGCAGTCGACAGATGAACACTGAAGCTTTCTTT,CASSRQMNTEAFF
TRBV18,TRBJ2-7,TRBD2,many,TGTGCCAGCTCAGCCCGACTAGCGGGGGGGCCCCACGAGCAGTACTTC,CASSARLAGGPHEQYF
TRBV20-1,TRBJ2-3,TRBD2,many,TGCAGTGCTCTGGGACTACCGAGCACAGATACGCAGTATTTT,CSALGLPSTDTQYF
TRBV7-9,TRBJ1-1,NA,NA,TGTGCCAGCAGCCCCGACACTGAAGCTTTCTTT,CASSPDTEAFF
TRBV9,TRBJ2-5,NA,many,TGTGCCAGCAGCAAACGGCAGGGAGGCCAAGAGACCCAGTACTTC,CASSKRQGGQETQYF
TRBV5-1,TRBJ2-1,TRBD1,many,TGCGCCAGCAGCACACCGGGACAGGGGACCGGTGAGCAGTTCTTC,CASSTPGQGTGEQFF
TRBV7-9,TRBJ1-2,NA,many,TGTGCCAGCAGCTTAGCCCCAGAACTCTATGGCTACACCTTC,CASSLAPELYGYTF
TRBV12-3/TRBV12-4,TRBJ2-1,NA,few,TGTGCCAGCAGCTCGAGCTCCTACAATGAGCAGTTCTTC,CASSSSSYNEQFF
TRBV19,TRBJ1-2,TRBD1,many,TGTGCCAGTAGTGTTGACAGGGTCTATGGCTACACCTTC,CASSVDRVYGYTF
TRBV28,TRBJ2-4,NA,many,TGTGCCAGCAGTTCCTGGGGTGTCAAAAACATTCAGTACTTC,CASSSWGVKNIQYF
TRBV6-1,TRBJ1-2,NA,few,TGTGCCAGCAGTGATCTGGGTTATGGCTACACCTTC,CASSDLGYGYTF
TRBV30,TRBJ1-1,NA,few,TGTGCCTGGAACGGGGGTGAAGCTTTCTTT,CAWNGGEAFF
TRBV28,TRBJ1-2,TRBD1,many,TGTGCCAGCAGTTTGGGCTTCCCGACAGGGGAGAACTATGGCTACACCTTC,CASSLGFPTGENYGYTF
TRBV12-3/TRBV12-4,TRBJ2-7,NA,many,TGTGCCAGCAGTTTGAGGGGGACGGGCTCCTACGAGCAGTACTTC,CASSLRGTGSYEQYF
TRBV28,TRBJ2-1,NA,NA,TGTGCCAGCAGTCCGCTGAGTCGTTCCTACAATGAGCAGTTCTTC,CASSPLSRSYNEQFF
TRBV29-1,TRBJ1-2,TRBD1,many,TGCAGCGCTCGCTTCGGACAGGGGCATGGCTACACCTTC,CSARFGQGHGYTF
TRBV11-2,TRBJ1-2,NA,few,TGTGCCAGCAGCTCGCCTCAAGCGACGGCACCATATGGCTACACCTTC,CASSSPQATAPYGYTF
TRBV7-9,TRBJ2-1,TRBD1,NA,TGTGCCAGCACCCAAGGACAGGCAGCCCATGAGCAGTTCTTC,CASTQGQAAHEQFF
TRBV4-1,TRBJ1-5,NA,many,TGCGCCAGCAGCCAAGATCTGTCGGCCACCAATCAGCCCCAGCATTTT,CASSQDLSATNQPQHF
TRBV6-1,TRBJ1-5,TRBD1,NA,TGTGCCAGCAGGAACAGGGGAGAAGGCAATCAGCCCCAGCATTTT,CASRNRGEGNQPQHF
TRBV7-2,TRBJ2-4,NA,many,TGTGCCAGCAGCACCAGATGGGGTACCAGAGTGTACTTC,CASSTRWGTRVYF
TRBV27,TRBJ2-7,TRBD1,many,TGTGCCAGCAGTCCCCTCATGACAGGGGCAATCTACGAGCAGTACTTC,CASSPLMTGAIYEQYF
TRBV3-1,TRBJ1-2,NA,few,TGTGCCAGCAGCCAACTATCGACCTATGGCTACACCTTC,CASSQLSTYGYTF
TRBV6-1,TRBJ2-3,TRBD1,NA,TGTGCCAGCAGTGGCATACAGGGGAAAGCGCAGTATTTT,CASSGIQGKAQYF
TRBV11-2,TRBJ2-3,TRBD1,many,TGTGCCAGCACCCCCCGGACAGGGTTATCAGATACGCAGTATTTT,CASTPRTGLSDTQYF
TRBV5-1,TRBJ1-1,TRBD1,NA,TGCGCCAGCAGCCTGGGACAGGTGGTGGACATGAACACTGAAGCTTTCTTT,CASSLGQVVDMNTEAFF
TRBV28,TRBJ2-5,NA,NA,TGTGCCAGCAATACTCAGGCCAAGACCCAGTACTTC,CASNTQAKTQYF